This TCR beta chain is from a study of blood T cell repertoires in COVID-19. Looked up from germline, CDR1 is SGHDN and CDR2 is FVKESK. The length of the CDR3 is 19 residues. The ends lost 1 base at V and 9 bases at J; junction bases unmatched: 14. Clones were read by immunoSEQ multiplex PCR, and TCRdb kept only the in-frame ones, dropping some. This table has about 35,000 clones, about 89% appearing once. What was sequenced was peripheral blood. The receptor was isolated from an elderly man with active COVID-19. This chain joins TRBV14 and TRBJ2-1; TRBD2 aligns across 14 bases. The CDR3 region is CASSQGPPGTSGRGGEQFF. CDR3 sequence (DNA): TGTGCCAGCAGCCAAGGTCCCCCCGGGACTAGCGGGAGAGGGGGTGAGCAGTTCTTC.